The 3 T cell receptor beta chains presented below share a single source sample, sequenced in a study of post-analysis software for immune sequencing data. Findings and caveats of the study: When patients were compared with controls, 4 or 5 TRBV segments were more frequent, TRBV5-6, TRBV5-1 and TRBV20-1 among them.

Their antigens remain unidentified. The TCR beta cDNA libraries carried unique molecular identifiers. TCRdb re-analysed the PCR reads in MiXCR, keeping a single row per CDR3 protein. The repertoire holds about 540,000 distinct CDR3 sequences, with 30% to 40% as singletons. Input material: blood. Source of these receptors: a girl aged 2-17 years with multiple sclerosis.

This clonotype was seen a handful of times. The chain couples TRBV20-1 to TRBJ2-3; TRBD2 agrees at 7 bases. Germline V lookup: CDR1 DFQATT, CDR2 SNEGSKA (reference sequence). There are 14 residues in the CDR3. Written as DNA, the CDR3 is TGCAGCCTACTAGCGCTAACTAGCACAGATACGCAGTATTTT. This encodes CSLLALTSTDTQYF.

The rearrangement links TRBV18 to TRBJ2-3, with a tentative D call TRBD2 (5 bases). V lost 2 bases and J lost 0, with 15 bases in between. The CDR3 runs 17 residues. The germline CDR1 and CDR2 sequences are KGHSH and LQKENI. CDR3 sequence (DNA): TGTGCCAGCTCACCAGCGAGCGGTGGCACTAGCACAGATACGCAGTATTTT. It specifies CASSPASGGTSTDTQYF. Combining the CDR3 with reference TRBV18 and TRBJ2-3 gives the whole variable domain NAGVMQNPRHLVRRRGQEARLRCSPMKGHSHVYWYRQLPEEGLKFMVYLQKENIIDESGMPKERFSAEFPKEGPSILRIQQVVRGDSAAYFCASSPASGGTSTDTQYFGPGTRLTVL.

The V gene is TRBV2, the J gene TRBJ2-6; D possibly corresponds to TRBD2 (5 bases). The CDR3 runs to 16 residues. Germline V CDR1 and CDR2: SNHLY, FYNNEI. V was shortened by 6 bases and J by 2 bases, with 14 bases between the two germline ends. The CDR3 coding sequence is TGTGCCAGCAGGGGCCTCCGGAGGACTGGGGCCAACGTCCTGACTTTC. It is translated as CASRGLRRTGANVLTF.